Presented here are 10 T cell receptor beta chains from one specimen sequenced in a study of blood T cell repertoires in COVID-19. TCRdb keeps only in-frame clones here, not all; method: immunoSEQ multiplex PCR. The sample has 150,000 to 200,000 clones, around 80% seen once; the top ten hold around 16%. Sequencing was performed on PBMCs or T cells enriched from blood (not recorded which). The receptors come from a woman in her forties or fifties with acute COVID-19.

V gene TRBV28 combines with J gene TRBJ2-3, with D tentatively TRBD2 (5 bases). This CDR3 region has 14 residues. V was trimmed by 3 bases and J by 2 bases, leaving 9 bases between them. Germline lookup yields CDR1 MDHEN and CDR2 SYDVKM. The CDR3 DNA follows: TGTGCCAGCAGTTTTGAGGGTTTCACAGATACGCAGTATTTT. It encodes CASSFEGFTDTQYF.

The chain links TRBV3-1 (or the pseudogene TRBV3-2) to TRBJ1-2; D is possibly TRBD1 (6 bases). Looked up from germline, CDR1 is LGHDT and CDR2 is YNNKEL (reference sequence). V lost 4 bases, J lost 7 bases, and 19 bases lay in between. This CDR3 is built from 15 residues. This chain's CDR3 is CASSRSPNRVGGYTF. The CDR3 DNA is TGTGCCAGCAGCCGCTCGCCCAACAGGGTGGGTGGCTACACCTTC.

V and J are TRBV4-1 and TRBJ2-5, with TRBD2 matching 7 bases. Germline CDR1 reads MGHRA; CDR2 reads YSYEKL. V trimming: 0 bases; J trimming: 3 bases; junction bases outside the gene matches: 4. This CDR3 comprises 15 residues. CDR3 DNA: TGCGCCAGCAGCCAAGAGTCGGCGGGGGAAGAGACCCAGTACTTC. Protein product: CASSQESAGEETQYF.

The chain recombines TRBV19 with TRBJ1-1, with 7 bases that match TRBD1. V was pared by 9 bases and J by 0 bases, with 10 bases of the junction left unmatched. This CDR3 has 15 residues. The germline gives CDR1 LNHDA, CDR2 SQIVND (reference sequence). CDR3 in DNA: TGTGCCAGCCGAACTTCGGGACAGTTGAACACTGAAGCTTTCTTT. It yields the protein CASRTSGQLNTEAFF. The full variable domain, completed using reference TRBV19 and TRBJ1-1, is DGGITQSPKYLFRKEGQNVTLSCEQNLNHDAMYWYRQDPGQGLRLIYYSQIVNDFQKGDIAEGYSVSREKKESFPLTVTSAQKNPTAFYLCASRTSGQLNTEAFFGQGTRLTVV.

The V and J genes are TRBV11-2 and TRBJ2-5, with D possibly matching TRBD2 (5 bases). Germline V CDR1 and CDR2: SGHAT, FQNNGV. With 2 bases removed from V and 1 base from J, the gap between germline ends came to 8 bases. The CDR3 has 14 residues. CDR3 nucleotides: TGTGCCAGCAGCTTAAATAGCGTCCAAGAGACCCAGTACTTC. It yields the protein CASSLNSVQETQYF.

V and J are TRBV28 and TRBJ1-5, with a possible D match to TRBD1 (5 bases). V lost 4 bases and J lost 0, with 10 bases in between. The V gene's germline CDR1 is MDHEN and CDR2 SYDVKM. CDR3 length: 15 amino acids. DNA of the CDR3: TGTGCCAGCAGTTCGGGTGACAGTAGCAATCAGCCCCAGCATTTT. Amino acid sequence: CASSSGDSSNQPQHF.

The table lists this clone with a count of one. The V and J genes are TRBV6-6 and TRBJ1-3; TRBD1 might be the D (6 bases). Germline assignment: CDR1 MNHNY and CDR2 SVGAGI (reference sequence). The CDR3 length is 18 residues. With 5 bases removed from V and 6 bases from J, the gap between germline ends came to 26 bases. Written as DNA, the CDR3 is TGTGCCAGCAGTCGGGACATTTGGGGGGAAGGTGGAACAAACACCATATATTTT. Amino acid sequence: CASSRDIWGEGGTNTIYF.

The chain joins TRBV30 to TRBJ2-3, with 8 bases matching TRBD2. The germline V gene encodes CDR1 GTSNPN and CDR2 SVGIG (reference sequence). The CDR3 is made up of 14 amino acids. V gave up 7 bases and J gave up 0 bases; unmatched junction bases: 6. CDR3 loop: CASGGAISTDTQYF. The CDR3 nucleotides read TGTGCCTCCGGGGGGGCCATCAGCACAGATACGCAGTATTTT.

This clone was detected only a few times. The chain joins TRBV21-1 to TRBJ2-2; no check of the table's D call, TRBD2, against the DNA was made. TRBV21-1 is a documented pseudogene. This CDR3 contains 16 residues. This chain's CDR3 is CASSHPLLANTGELFF. The CDR3 region has the DNA TGTGCCAGCAGTCATCCCCTCCTAGCGAACACCGGGGAGCTGTTTTTT.

The chain recombines TRBV7-3 with TRBJ2-7; 9 bases map to TRBD2. The length of the CDR3 is 16 residues. The J segment lost 5 bases and the V segment lost 1 base, leaving 9 bases of the junction unmatched. Germline CDR1 SGHTA, CDR2 FQGTGA. DNA of the CDR3: TGTGCCAGCAGCTTAAGAGTAGCGGGGGAAACTGACGAGCAGTACGTC. It translates to CASSLRVAGETDEQYV.